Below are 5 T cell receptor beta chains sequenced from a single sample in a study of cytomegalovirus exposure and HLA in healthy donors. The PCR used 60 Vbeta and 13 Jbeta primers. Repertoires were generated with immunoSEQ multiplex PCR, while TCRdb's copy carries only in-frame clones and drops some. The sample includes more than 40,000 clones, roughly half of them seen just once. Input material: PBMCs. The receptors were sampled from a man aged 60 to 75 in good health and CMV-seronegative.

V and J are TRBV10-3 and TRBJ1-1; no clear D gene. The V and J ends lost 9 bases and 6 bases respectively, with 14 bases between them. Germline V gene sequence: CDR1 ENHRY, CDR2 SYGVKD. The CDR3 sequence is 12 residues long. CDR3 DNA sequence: TGTGCCATTGCCCGAGCGGGATCTGAAGCTTTCTTT. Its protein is CAIARAGSEAFF.

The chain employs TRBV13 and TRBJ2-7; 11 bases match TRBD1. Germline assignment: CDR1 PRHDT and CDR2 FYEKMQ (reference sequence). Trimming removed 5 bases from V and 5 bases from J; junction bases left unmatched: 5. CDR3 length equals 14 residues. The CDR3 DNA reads TGTGCCAGCAGCCAAAGGACAGGGGGCAACGAGCAGTACTTC. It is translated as CASSQRTGGNEQYF.

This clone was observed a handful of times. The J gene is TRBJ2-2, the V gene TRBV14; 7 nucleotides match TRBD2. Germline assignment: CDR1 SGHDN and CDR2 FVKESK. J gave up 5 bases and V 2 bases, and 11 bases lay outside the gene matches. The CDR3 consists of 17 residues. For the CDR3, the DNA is TGTGCCAGCAGCCAAACAGTCCTAGCGGTTCTGACCGGGGAGCTGTTTTTT. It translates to CASSQTVLAVLTGELFF.

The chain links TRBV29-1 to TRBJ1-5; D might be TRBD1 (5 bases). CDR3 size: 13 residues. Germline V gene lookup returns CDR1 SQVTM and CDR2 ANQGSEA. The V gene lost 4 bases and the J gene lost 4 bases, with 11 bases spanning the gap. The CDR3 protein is CSVVYGANQPQHF. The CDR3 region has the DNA TGCAGCGTTGTATATGGGGCAAATCAGCCCCAGCATTTT.

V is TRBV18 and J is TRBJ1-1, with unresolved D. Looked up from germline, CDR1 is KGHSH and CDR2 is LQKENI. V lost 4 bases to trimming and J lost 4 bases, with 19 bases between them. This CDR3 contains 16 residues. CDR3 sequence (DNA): TGTGCCAGCTCACTCAATAACATGCAGGAGGGCACTGAAGCTTTCTTT. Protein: CASSLNNMQEGTEAFF.